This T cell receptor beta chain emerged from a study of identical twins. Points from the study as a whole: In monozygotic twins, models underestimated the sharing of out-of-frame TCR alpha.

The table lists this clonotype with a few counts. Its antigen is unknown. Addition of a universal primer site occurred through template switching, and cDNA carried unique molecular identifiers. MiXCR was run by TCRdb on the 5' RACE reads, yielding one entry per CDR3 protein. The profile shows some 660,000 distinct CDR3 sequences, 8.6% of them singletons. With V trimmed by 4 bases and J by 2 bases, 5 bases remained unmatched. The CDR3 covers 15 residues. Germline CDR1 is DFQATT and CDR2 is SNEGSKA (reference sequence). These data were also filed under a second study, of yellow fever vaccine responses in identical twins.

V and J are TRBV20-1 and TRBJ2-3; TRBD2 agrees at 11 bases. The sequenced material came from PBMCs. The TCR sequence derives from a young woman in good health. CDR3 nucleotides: TGCAGTGCTACCCGACTAGCGGGAACCACAGATACGCAGTATTTT. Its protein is CSATRLAGTTDTQYF.